This TCR beta chain is from a study of vaccination and CD4 T cells after COVID-19. On the study more broadly: Convalescent patients gave post-COVID blood a median about 110 days post-diagnosis, range 35 to 161.

This clonotype is categorized as medium-sized. Its antigen is not identified. The Oncomine TCR Beta short-read assay sequenced DNA from cultured CD4+ T cells. TCRdb reprocessed the PCR reads with MiXCR, giving one entry per CDR3 protein. Altogether over 11,000 distinct CDR3 sequences are present, approximately 21% being singletons, with the ten largest covering approximately 14%. Germline CDR1 and CDR2: KGHDR and SFDVKD. Trimming left V 9 bases short and J 3 bases short, with 18 bases between. The CDR3 has 15 amino acids. Stated treatment: approximately 9-day PBMC culture with coronavirus spike peptide pools or control peptides (ViraFEST assay).

The chain joins TRBV24-1 to TRBJ2-3; D perhaps matches TRBD1 (8 bases). Sequences were obtained from cultured CD4+ T cells from blood. The receptor's source is a human donor with COVID-19. DNA of the CDR3: TGTGCCACCGCCCAGGGGGGGACAGGTACAGATACGCAGTATTTT. The encoded protein is CATAQGGTGTDTQYF.